This T cell receptor beta chain was profiled in a study of beta chain features in type 1 diabetes. General observations from the study: For Type 1 diabetes patients, all four CD4+ subsets carried TCRB CDR3s that were moderately but significantly shorter.

Isolation of CD4+ naive, central memory, regulatory and stem cell-like memory cells was achieved by sorting via CD45RO/CCR7/CD25/CD127/CD95/CD27. Populations obtained by sorting all exceeded 98% purity. Expressed TCRB transcripts got sequenced, as all isolated RNA was reverse transcribed. Each sample of naive, central memory or regulatory T cells had, on average, approximately 3.5 million reads. Data came from immunoSEQ multiplex PCR; TCRdb stores just in-frame clones and leaves some out. The sample contains about 150,000 clones, about 10% of which appear only once. V lost 4 bases, J lost 7 bases, and 14 bases stayed unmatched. Germline V gene data show CDR1 as SGHNT and CDR2 as YYREEE (reference sequence). The CDR3 spans 16 residues. For this clone: Its antigen is unidentified.

This clonotype was sampled from a woman aged 25-40 years with type 1 diabetes. Material for sequencing was central memory CD4+ T cells from blood. The V gene is TRBV5-4, the J gene TRBJ2-1, with 7 bases aligning to TRBD2. CDR3 residues: CASSQVGLAEINEQFF. The CDR3 bases are TGTGCCAGCAGCCAAGTGGGCCTAGCGGAGATAAATGAGCAGTTCTTC.